The 19 T cell receptor beta chains below were found in one sample sequenced in a study of cytomegalovirus exposure and HLA in healthy donors. The PCR had 60 Vbeta and 13 Jbeta primers. TCRdb's copy holds only in-frame clones and misses some; the assay was immunoSEQ multiplex PCR. This sample's table has under 250,000 clones. Sequenced: PBMCs. These TCRs come from a girl aged 2-10 years in good health and CMV-seropositive.

The chain employs TRBV6-5 and TRBJ2-1, with D perhaps matching TRBD1 (7 bases). Germline loops: CDR1 MNHEY, CDR2 SVGAGI. This CDR3 spans 15 amino acids. Trimming removed 6 bases from V and 2 bases from J, with 14 bases in between. CDR3 sequence reads: CASSNRGGTYNEQFF. The CDR3 nucleotides read TGTGCCAGCAGCAACAGGGGCGGGACCTACAATGAGCAGTTCTTC.

About this clone: The sample has other DNA sequences that encode this CDR3 too. The rearrangement joins TRBV28 to TRBJ1-1, with D unresolved. The CDR3 is made up of 11 amino acids. Germline V lookup: CDR1 MDHEN, CDR2 SYDVKM. The V end was cut by 3 bases, the J end by 8 bases, with 7 bases between. In DNA form, the CDR3 reads TGTGCCAGCAGTTTCCCGTCCGAAGCTTTCTTT. The encoded protein is CASSFPSEAFF.

The chain couples TRBV5-5 to TRBJ2-5; perhaps TRBD1 as D (7 bases). Germline V gives CDR1 SGHKS, CDR2 YYEKEE (reference sequence). Trimming took off 3 bases at V and 1 base at J, with 10 bases between the two ends. The CDR3 has 14 residues. CDR3 nucleotide sequence: TGTGCCAGCAGCTGGGGGGACAGCCAAGAGACCCAGTACTTC. Its translation is CASSWGDSQETQYF.

This chain links TRBV9 with TRBJ2-7, with 9 bases that match TRBD2. This CDR3 comprises 13 residues. CDR1 is SGDLS and CDR2 is YYNGEE in the germline V gene. Trimming took 4 bases from V and 5 from J; bases not matched to a gene: 4. CDR3 region: CASSLAGVHEQYF. The CDR3 nucleotides read TGTGCCAGCAGCTTAGCGGGAGTCCACGAGCAGTACTTC.

This sequence joins TRBV10-1 and TRBJ1-1; TRBD1 aligns across 8 bases. Trimming took 0 bases from V and 4 from J; bases not matched to a gene: 10. The length of the CDR3 is 17 residues. Germline V lookup: CDR1 WNHNN, CDR2 SYGVQD (reference sequence). CDR3 in DNA: TGCGCCAGCAGTGAGTCGCCCCCAGGACAGGGTTCCACTGAAGCTTTCTTT. Translation gives CASSESPPGQGSTEAFF.

The chain employs TRBV5-4 and TRBJ2-1; 9 bases are a match to TRBD2. The germline V gene encodes CDR1 SGHNT and CDR2 YYREEE (reference sequence). CDR3 length: 14 amino acids. V gave up 2 bases and J gave up 9 bases; unmatched junction bases: 6. In DNA, the CDR3 is TGTGCCAGCAGCTTTGAGCGGGGGGCAAGTGAGCAGTTCTTC. Its protein product is CASSFERGASEQFF. The entire variable domain, with the rest obtained from reference TRBV5-4 and TRBJ2-1, is as follows: ETGVTQSPTHLIKTRGQQVTLRCSSQSGHNTVSWYQQALGQGPQFIFQYYREEENGRGNFPPRFSGLQFPNYSSELNVNALELDDSALYLCASSFERGASEQFFGPGTRLTVL.

V usage is TRBV20-1 and J usage is TRBJ2-7; the D gene is possibly TRBD1 (5 bases). There are 11 residues in the CDR3. The V and J ends lost 1 base and 6 bases respectively, with 7 bases between them. The V gene's germline CDR1 is DFQATT and CDR2 SNEGSKA (reference sequence). For the CDR3, the DNA is TGCAGTGCTAGAGCGGACACCGAGCAGTACTTC. Residues: CSARADTEQYF.

This rearrangement joins TRBV11-2 to TRBJ1-1; D gene unclear. Germline loops: CDR1 SGHAT, CDR2 FQNNGV. This CDR3 is built from 14 residues. The V gene lost 0 bases and the J gene lost 6 bases, with 11 bases spanning the gap. CDR3 amino acids: CASSLDAYTAEAFF. CDR3 coding DNA: TGTGCCAGCAGCTTAGACGCCTATACGGCTGAAGCTTTCTTT. Full variable domain (remainder filled in from reference TRBV11-2 and TRBJ1-1): EAGVAQSPRYKIIEKRQSVAFWCNPISGHATLYWYQQILGQGPKLLIQFQNNGVVDDSQLPKDRFSAERLKGVDSTLKIQPAKLEDSAVYLCASSLDAYTAEAFFGQGTRLTVV.

The V gene is TRBV11-2, the J gene TRBJ2-2, with TRBD1 matching over 7 bases. Germline lookup yields CDR1 SGHAT and CDR2 FQNNGV. V dropped 2 bases and J dropped 1; count of bases not matched to a gene: 1. CDR3 size: 15 residues. The CDR3 region is CASSLRTGNTGELFF. The CDR3 nucleotides read TGTGCCAGCAGCTTACGGACAGGGAACACCGGGGAGCTGTTTTTT.

CDR3 residues: CASSVPESDEQYF. The CDR3 DNA follows: TGTGCCAGCAGCGTCCCGGAAAGCGACGAGCAGTACTTC. The rearrangement joins TRBV7-9 to TRBJ2-7; D ambiguous. Germline CDR1 SEHNR, CDR2 FQNEAQ (reference sequence). Trimming took 5 bases from V and 5 from J, leaving 13 bases between them. The CDR3 has 13 amino acids.

The chain uses TRBV9 and TRBJ2-2; D is possibly TRBD1 (5 bases). Trimming left V 4 bases short and J 0 bases short, with 10 bases between. The CDR3 has 15 amino acids. Germline values: CDR1 SGDLS, CDR2 YYNGEE. DNA for the CDR3: TGTGCCAGCAGCACAGGTGACGCGAACACCGGGGAGCTGTTTTTT. Translation: CASSTGDANTGELFF.

V is TRBV2 and J is TRBJ2-1; TRBD2 matches at 14 bases. The CDR3 is 18 amino acids. V trimming: 6 bases; J trimming: 0 bases; junction bases outside the gene matches: 7. CDR1 is SNHLY, CDR2 FYNNEI, per germline. The CDR3 bases are TGTGCCAGCAGGCTGGTAGGGACTAGCGGGAGCTCCTACAATGAGCAGTTCTTC. Translation: CASRLVGTSGSSYNEQFF.

The chain links TRBV6-5 to TRBJ2-1; D call uncertain. Trimming shortened V by 6 bases and J by 9 bases, and 15 bases separated the two germline ends. CDR1 MNHEY and CDR2 SVGAGI come from the germline V gene. The CDR3 length is 13 residues. In DNA, the CDR3 is TGTGCCAGCAGGAAAGTTTCGCGAGGTGAGCAGTTCTTC. Translated: CASRKVSRGEQFF.

The chain links TRBV5-1 to TRBJ2-1; TRBD2 is a possible D gene (6 bases). Germline CDR1 SGHRS, CDR2 YFSETQ. The CDR3 has 14 residues. Trimming pared 1 base from V and 4 bases from J, leaving 9 bases between. The CDR3 region is CASSLKLAYNEQFF. DNA of the CDR3: TGCGCCAGCAGCTTGAAACTAGCTTACAATGAGCAGTTCTTC.

The gene calls are TRBV28 and TRBJ2-7; TRBD2 agrees at 13 bases. J lost 3 bases, V lost 5 bases, and 22 bases had no gene match. CDR1 MDHEN and CDR2 SYDVKM come from the germline V gene. The CDR3 covers 21 residues. The CDR3 nucleotides are TGTGCCAGCAGTGGCCCCCCCCGGACTAGCGGGAGTAACCCCACTCGCTACGAGCAGTACTTC. Translating it yields CASSGPPRTSGSNPTRYEQYF.

This chain connects TRBV10-3 to TRBJ1-2; 9 bases fit TRBD1. V shed 6 bases and J 7 bases; nucleotides not matched to a gene: 9. CDR1 and CDR2 from the germline V gene are ENHRY and SYGVKD. The CDR3 has 14 amino acids. The CDR3 region is CAISQPGQGFGYTF. CDR3 DNA: TGTGCCATCAGCCAACCGGGACAGGGTTTTGGCTACACCTTC.

The rearrangement uses TRBV5-1 and TRBJ2-3; 7 bases map to TRBD2. Trimming cost V 3 bases and J 0 bases; bases outside gene matches: 7. The CDR3 loop spans 16 amino acids. Germline values: CDR1 SGHRS, CDR2 YFSETQ. Here the CDR3 reads CASSSGTIGSTDTQYF. In DNA form, the CDR3 reads TGCGCCAGCAGCTCCGGGACTATCGGTAGCACAGATACGCAGTATTTT.

The chain links TRBV27 to TRBJ1-5; D call uncertain. The V and J ends lost 3 bases and 1 base respectively, with 7 bases between them. The CDR3 is made up of 14 amino acids. Germline-derived CDR1 and CDR2 are MNHEY and SMNVEV (reference sequence). The CDR3 protein is CASSFTGSNQPQHF. The CDR3 region has the DNA TGTGCCAGCAGTTTTACGGGGAGCAATCAGCCCCAGCATTTT.

The chain links TRBV6-6 to TRBJ2-1; TRBD2 matches at 9 bases. The germline gives CDR1 MNHNY, CDR2 SVGAGI (reference sequence). The length of the CDR3 is 15 residues. The ends lost 6 bases at V and 6 bases at J; junction bases unmatched: 9. CDR3 sequence reads: CASSIAGASTNEQFF. CDR3 bases: TGTGCCAGCAGCATAGCGGGAGCGTCTACCAATGAGCAGTTCTTC.